A selection of T cell receptor beta chains follows, all from one sample in a study of T-cell reconstitution after alpha-beta-depleted transplantation in children. One entry per CDR3 protein, called by TCRdb with MiXCR from the PCR reads. The sample yields 450,000 to 550,000 distinct CDR3 sequences, over 10% seen once. Material: PBMCs, mostly from graft donor cells, obtained 180 days after TCRalphabeta/CD19-depleted stem cell transplant. The receptors here all came from a female patient between 2 and 15 years old who had a stem cell transplant for aplastic anemia, so the T cells may come from the graft donor. CDR3s include the opening cysteine and the closing phenylalanine or tryptophan. The D gene is left open where the match is weak. Only part of the rows carry a size: once, few, many, or a class if the clone is expanded.

few	TRBV21-1	-	TRBJ2-1	CASSRSGNWNEQFF	TGTGCCAGCAGCCGTAGCGGGAATTGGAATGAGCAGTTCTTC
few	TRBV7-7	-	TRBJ2-2	CASSLSPWQGANTGELFF	TGTGCCAGCAGCTTGTCCCCCTGGCAGGGTGCGAACACCGGGGAGCTGTTTTTT
-	TRBV18	-	TRBJ2-1	CASSPFFISSGDEQFF	TGTGCCAGCTCACCATTTTTTATCTCGTCAGGGGATGAGCAGTTCTTC
-	TRBV19	-	TRBJ2-5	CATGVAETQYF	TGTGCCACCGGGGTGGCGGAGACCCAGTACTTC
many	TRBV29-1	-	TRBJ2-7	CSVAFGAYEQYF	TGCAGCGTTGCCTTTGGGGCCTACGAGCAGTACTTC
many	TRBV28	-	TRBJ2-5	CASSLSPRGRRETQYF	TGTGCCAGCAGTTTATCTCCCCGGGGGCGCAGAGAGACCCAGTACTTC
few	TRBV12-3/TRBV12-4	-	TRBJ1-5	CASPRESYWPQHF	TGTGCCAGCCCTCGGGAGTCCTATTGGCCCCAGCATTTT
few	TRBV7-2	-	TRBJ1-1	CASSLAHGVRTEAFF	TGTGCCAGCAGCTTAGCGCACGGGGTGCGCACTGAAGCTTTCTTT
few	TRBV7-2	TRBD1	TRBJ2-5	CASSLDRGLGETQYF	TGTGCCAGCAGCTTAGACAGGGGGCTGGGGGAGACCCAGTACTTC
few	TRBV6-5	-	TRBJ1-2	CASSYHGAGAYGYTF	TGTGCCAGCAGTTACCATGGCGCAGGGGCCTATGGCTACACCTTC
-	TRBV20-1	-	TRBJ1-1	CSARRTGGPRNTEAFF	TGCAGTGCTAGAAGGACGGGGGGGCCCAGGAACACTGAAGCTTTCTTT
-	TRBV9	-	TRBJ1-5	CASSVDPKNQPQHF	TGTGCCAGCAGCGTAGACCCCAAGAATCAGCCCCAGCATTTT
many	TRBV20-1	-	TRBJ1-4	CSASPSSNEKLFF	TGCAGTGCTAGCCCAAGTAGTAATGAAAAACTGTTTTTT
few	TRBV20-1	-	TRBJ1-3	CSARDLKAVGNTIYF	TGCAGTGCTAGAGATCTCAAGGCAGTAGGAAACACCATATATTTT
-	TRBV20-1	-	TRBJ1-1	CSAREAVMNTEAFF	TGCAGTGCTAGAGAAGCGGTTATGAACACTGAAGCTTTCTTT
-	TRBV5-1	TRBD2	TRBJ2-3	CASNGRAPTDTQYF	TGCGCCAGCAACGGGAGGGCCCCCACAGATACGCAGTATTTT
few	TRBV24-1	TRBD1	TRBJ2-1	CATSDDVEGANYNEQFF	TGTGCCACCAGTGATGACGTCGAGGGGGCCAACTACAATGAGCAGTTCTTC
-	TRBV11-2	-	TRBJ1-4	CASSSMDRFGEKLFF	TGTGCCAGCAGCTCGATGGACAGATTCGGCGAAAAACTGTTTTTT
-	TRBV20-1	-	TRBJ1-1	CSAREIRDNTEAFF	TGCAGTGCTAGGGAAATCCGTGATAACACTGAAGCTTTCTTT
-	TRBV7-2	-	TRBJ1-2	CASSLASLYGYTF	TGTGCCAGCAGCTTAGCGTCGCTTTATGGCTACACCTTC
-	TRBV20-1	TRBD1	TRBJ1-2	CSARSTGDGYTF	TGCAGTGCTAGATCGACAGGGGACGGCTACACCTTC
-	TRBV20-1	TRBD2	TRBJ2-1	CSARDFSGHRNEQFF	TGCAGTGCTAGAGATTTTAGCGGGCATCGGAATGAGCAGTTCTTC
-	TRBV6-2/TRBV6-3	TRBD1	TRBJ2-1	CASSYDRVVNEQFF	TGTGCCAGCAGTTACGACAGGGTGGTCAATGAGCAGTTCTTC
-	TRBV15	-	TRBJ1-2	CATSREGWGYTF	TGTGCCACCAGCAGAGAGGGTTGGGGCTACACCTTC
many	TRBV7-6	-	TRBJ2-5	CASSSRAQETQYF	TGTGCCAGCAGCTCCCGGGCTCAAGAGACCCAGTACTTC
few	TRBV29-1	TRBD2	TRBJ2-1	CSSYPAGRRNEQFF	TGCAGCTCGTACCCAGCGGGGCGCCGGAATGAGCAGTTCTTC
-	TRBV9	-	TRBJ2-4	CASSVVMESGSRKNIQYF	TGTGCCAGCAGCGTAGTGATGGAGAGTGGGTCCCGGAAAAACATTCAGTACTTC
-	TRBV28	-	TRBJ2-7	CASSLHPPYQAYEQYF	TGTGCCAGCAGTTTACATCCCCCTTACCAAGCCTACGAGCAGTACTTC
-	TRBV5-1	-	TRBJ2-1	CASSLAGTGRLALNEQFF	TGCGCCAGCAGCTTGGCCGGGACAGGAAGACTAGCCCTCAATGAGCAGTTCTTC
few	TRBV21-1	-	TRBJ1-1	CASSKLKGPATEAFF	TGTGCCAGCAGCAAACTAAAGGGGCCCGCGACTGAAGCTTTCTTT
-	TRBV4-3	-	TRBJ1-3	CASSQEAGFGNTIYF	TGCGCCAGCAGCCAAGAGGCAGGGTTCGGAAACACCATATATTTT
few	TRBV6-5	-	TRBJ2-1	CASSYDPGPPDEQFF	TGTGCCAGCAGTTACGATCCGGGGCCCCCGGATGAGCAGTTCTTC
-	TRBV10-3	-	TRBJ1-5	CAISESRLSDQPQHF	TGTGCCATCAGTGAGTCGAGGCTATCAGATCAGCCCCAGCATTTT
-	TRBV5-7	-	TRBJ2-5	CASDGGMKTQYF	TGTGCCAGCGACGGAGGGATGAAGACCCAGTACTTC
-	TRBV11-2	-	TRBJ1-1	CASSGVRGTEAFF	TGTGCCAGCAGCGGGGTCCGGGGCACTGAAGCTTTCTTT
few	TRBV4-3	-	TRBJ1-3	CASSQEGFSGNTIYF	TGCGCCAGCAGCCAAGAGGGTTTCTCTGGAAACACCATATATTTT
few	TRBV3-1	TRBD1	TRBJ1-2	CASSLSYRGSDGYTF	TGTGCCAGCAGCCTTTCCTACAGGGGTTCGGATGGCTACACCTTC
-	TRBV2	TRBD2	TRBJ2-1	CASSEFGTTPYNEQFF	TGTGCCAGCAGTGAATTCGGGACTACCCCCTACAATGAGCAGTTCTTC
few	TRBV12-3/TRBV12-4	-	TRBJ1-5	CASSSSSLLGGNQPQHF	TGTGCCAGCAGTTCCTCTTCCCTCTTGGGGGGAAATCAGCCCCAGCATTTT
-	TRBV7-6	TRBD2	TRBJ2-3	CASSSSGRGITDTQYF	TGTGCCAGCAGCTCTAGCGGGAGGGGGATTACAGATACGCAGTATTTT
few	TRBV20-1	TRBD2	TRBJ2-5	CSASGGSTQETQYF	TGCAGTGCTTCCGGGGGGTCTACCCAAGAGACCCAGTACTTC
many	TRBV13	TRBD2	TRBJ2-7	CASSTGLAGGSSYEQYF	TGTGCCAGCAGCACGGGACTAGCGGGAGGGTCCTCCTACGAGCAGTACTTC
few	TRBV9	-	TRBJ2-1	CASSARRTTPYNEQFF	TGTGCCAGCAGCGCCCGCCGGACGACACCCTACAATGAGCAGTTCTTC
-	TRBV12-3/TRBV12-4	-	TRBJ2-5	CASSLAQREETQYF	TGTGCCAGCAGTTTAGCGCAACGAGAAGAGACCCAGTACTTC
-	TRBV5-3	-	TRBJ2-4	CARSLEDTKAKNIQYF	TGTGCCAGAAGCCTCGAGGACACCAAAGCCAAAAACATTCAGTACTTC
-	TRBV28	-	TRBJ1-4	CASTYYRAGEKLFF	TGTGCCAGCACTTATTATAGGGCTGGGGAAAAACTGTTTTTT
-	TRBV19	-	TRBJ2-3	CARGSGSPDTQYF	TGTGCCAGGGGTTCCGGTTCCCCAGATACGCAGTATTTT
many	TRBV20-1	TRBD2	TRBJ2-1	CSARALGSGSSYNEQFF	TGCAGTGCTAGAGCCCTGGGTAGCGGGAGTAGCTACAATGAGCAGTTCTTC
-	TRBV7-2	TRBD2	TRBJ2-1	CASSLVPAGLYNEQFF	TGTGCCAGCAGCTTAGTCCCAGCGGGATTATACAATGAGCAGTTCTTC
few	TRBV7-9	TRBD1	TRBJ1-5	CASSPYGDSQPQHF	TGTGCCAGCAGTCCCTATGGGGACAGTCAGCCCCAGCATTTT
many	TRBV12-3/TRBV12-4	-	TRBJ1-2	CASSHLGGESYGYTF	TGTGCCAGCAGTCATCTGGGGGGGGAGTCCTATGGCTACACCTTC
few	TRBV29-1	TRBD2	TRBJ2-1	CSVAGLAGQGSYNEQFF	TGCAGCGTTGCGGGACTAGCGGGTCAAGGGTCCTACAATGAGCAGTTCTTC
-	TRBV12-3/TRBV12-4	-	TRBJ1-1	CASSLVLREAGGAFF	TGTGCCAGCAGTTTAGTCCTCCGGGAGGCGGGGGGAGCTTTCTTT
many	TRBV29-1	TRBD2	TRBJ2-1	CSVLHSLLAGGSNEQFF	TGCAGCGTTCTTCATTCCCTACTAGCGGGAGGGAGTAATGAGCAGTTCTTC